The rows below give T cell receptor beta chains drawn from one sample of a study of CD4 T cells in relation to SARS-CoV-2 and coronaviruses. Repertoires were generated with immunoSEQ multiplex PCR, while TCRdb's copy carries only in-frame clones and drops some. The data contain roughly 63,000 clones, approximately 94% of them singletons. Sequenced sample: naive CD4+ T cells from PBMCs. Every receptor here comes from a human donor in good health. The CDR3 runs from the conserved cysteine through the conserved F or W. Each record gives: V gene, J gene, D gene, CDR3 DNA, CDR3 protein. The D gene is left open where the match is weak.

>TRBV19|TRBJ2-2|.
TGTGCCAGTAGTACGGACGCTAACACCGGGGAGCTGTTTTTT
CASSTDANTGELFF
>TRBV6-1|TRBJ1-3|.
TGTGCCAGCAGTGATTATCGGGACCCTGGAAACACCATATATTTT
CASSDYRDPGNTIYF
>TRBV11-3|TRBJ2-1|.
TGTGCCAGCAGCCACACGGGTGGGAATGAGCAGTTCTTC
CASSHTGGNEQFF
>TRBV3-1/TRBV3-2|TRBJ2-7|.
TGTGCCAGCAGCCAAACACAACGAGCGGTTCCCTACGAGCAGTACTTC
CASSQTQRAVPYEQYF
>TRBV5-1|TRBJ1-1|.
TGCGCCAGCAGCTTGGCTCTTGGCGGGGACGCTGAAGCTTTCTTT
CASSLALGGDAEAFF
>TRBV12-3/TRBV12-4|TRBJ2-1|.
TGTGCCAGCAGCCGCGGGCGGGAGCAGTTCTTC
CASSRGREQFF
>TRBV27|TRBJ2-1|TRBD2
TGTGCCAGCGGGTGGACTAGCGGGAGGAACGCCTACAATGAGCAGTTCTTC
CASGWTSGRNAYNEQFF
>TRBV24-1|TRBJ2-1|.
TGTGCCACCTCGACAACAACAGAATTTAGGCAGTTCTTC
CATSTTTEFRQFF
>TRBV29-1|TRBJ2-5|TRBD1
TGCAGCGTGGACAGGGGGCGCGGGGAGACCCAGTACTTC
CSVDRGRGETQYF
>TRBV19|TRBJ2-1|TRBD2
TGTGCCAGTAGTATAACCGGGACTAGCGGGAGAGGGCAGTTCTTC
CASSITGTSGRGQFF
>TRBV11-2|TRBJ1-1|.
TGTGCCAGCAGCTTAGAAAGGATTAACACTGAAGCTTTCTTT
CASSLERINTEAFF
>TRBV3-1/TRBV3-2|TRBJ1-4|.
TGTGCCAGCAGCGCGGGATCACTAGGAGGGGGTAATGAAAAACTGTTTTTT
CASSAGSLGGGNEKLFF
>TRBV5-1|TRBJ2-7|TRBD2
TGCGCCAGCAGCCCCGGACCAACTCGCGGGAGCGAGCAGTACTTC
CASSPGPTRGSEQYF
>TRBV5-1|TRBJ2-1|TRBD1
TGCGCCAGCAGCTTGGGTCAGGGGGTCGATGAGCAGTTCTTC
CASSLGQGVDEQFF
>TRBV19|TRBJ2-7|TRBD1
TGTGCCAGTAGTACGGACAGGGATGAGCACGAGCAGTACTTC
CASSTDRDEHEQYF
>TRBV7-2|TRBJ1-2|.
TGTGCCAGCAGCCGGGGGATACTTAACTATGGCTACACCTTC
CASSRGILNYGYTF
>TRBV5-4|TRBJ2-6|.
TGTGCCAGCAGCTTTGGGGGGCTCGGGGCCAACGTCCTGACTTTC
CASSFGGLGANVLTF